The 25 T cell receptor beta chains reported below all come from one sample, sequenced in a study of shared clonotypes between healthy human individuals. Sequencing was performed with immunoSEQ multiplex PCR; in TCRdb, only in-frame clones are kept and a portion is missing. This table holds millions of clones, around nine tenths found once. Sequenced sample: naive CD4+ T cells sorted from blood. The sample's subset: CD45RA+ positively selected. These TCRs come from a man aged 18 to 30 in good health.

The chain employs TRBV27 and TRBJ2-7, with TRBD2 matching 12 bases. Per germline, CDR1 MNHEY and CDR2 SMNVEV (reference sequence). With V trimmed by 2 bases and J by 5 bases, 10 bases remained unmatched. The CDR3 consists of 17 residues. CDR3 amino acids: CASSLGPLPSGGDEQYF. The CDR3 coding sequence is TGTGCCAGCAGTTTAGGCCCCCTTCCTAGCGGGGGGGACGAGCAGTACTTC.

This rearrangement joins TRBV19 to TRBJ2-3, with 8 bases identical to TRBD2. The CDR3 contains 15 residues. CDR1 and CDR2 from the germline V gene are LNHDA and SQIVND (reference sequence). Trimming took 6 bases from V and 3 from J; bases not matched to a gene: 8. CDR3 nucleotides: TGTGCCAGTAGCGGCGGGGGGACCCTTACAGATACGCAGTATTTT. Translated: CASSGGGTLTDTQYF.

V gene TRBV19 combines with J gene TRBJ1-1, with 9 nucleotides matching TRBD1. The CDR3 sequence is 14 residues long. The germline V gene has CDR1 LNHDA and CDR2 SQIVND (reference sequence). After removal of 5 bases from V and 8 bases from J, the junction contained 9 bases not matched to a gene. CDR3 DNA: TGTGCCAGTAGTTTACAGGGGGCGAGTAACGAAGCTTTCTTT. The encoded protein is CASSLQGASNEAFF.

The chain recombines TRBV2 with TRBJ2-7; 7 nucleotides agree with TRBD1. Germline trimming cut 3 bases from V and 6 bases from J; bases unmatched to any gene: 5. The germline gives CDR1 SNHLY, CDR2 FYNNEI. The CDR3 is 13 amino acids. The CDR3 spells CASSEGQTTEQYF. The CDR3 region has the DNA TGTGCCAGCAGTGAGGGACAGACGACCGAGCAGTACTTC.

This chain connects TRBV14 to TRBJ2-7; D possibly corresponds to TRBD1 (6 bases). Germline values: CDR1 SGHDN, CDR2 FVKESK. This CDR3 has 15 residues. V was pared by 3 bases and J by 5 bases, with 17 bases between. The CDR3: CASSQLQGVGHEQYF. DNA for the CDR3: TGTGCCAGCAGCCAGCTACAGGGTGTCGGTCACGAGCAGTACTTC.

This rearrangement joins TRBV5-1 to TRBJ2-4; 10 bases fit TRBD2. Germline CDR1 and CDR2: SGHRS and YFSETQ. The CDR3 consists of 17 residues. V trimming: 4 bases; J trimming: 2 bases; junction bases outside the gene matches: 9. The CDR3 region has the DNA TGCGCCAGCAGCAAACCAGCGGGAGGGCCGTCCAAAAACATTCAGTACTTC. Translated: CASSKPAGGPSKNIQYF.

The chain couples TRBV13 to TRBJ2-7; 11 nucleotides agree with TRBD1. Germline V lookup: CDR1 PRHDT, CDR2 FYEKMQ (reference sequence). The CDR3 extends over 16 amino acids. V shed 5 bases, J shed 1 base, and the junction held 7 bases outside the gene matches. The CDR3 reads CASSPGTGGKSYEQYF. The DNA of the CDR3 is TGTGCCAGCAGCCCCGGGACAGGGGGTAAGTCCTACGAGCAGTACTTC.

The chain links TRBV2 to TRBJ2-6, with D tentatively TRBD1 (6 bases). The CDR3 has 16 amino acids. Germline assignment: CDR1 SNHLY and CDR2 FYNNEI. V was shortened by 10 bases and J by 0 bases, with 16 bases between the two germline ends. The CDR3 nucleotides are TGTGCCACCCAGGGGCACCCTTCCTCTGGGGCCAACGTCCTGACTTTC. It encodes CATQGHPSSGANVLTF.

About this clone: Other DNA sequences in this specimen translate into the identical CDR3. The genes are TRBV2 and TRBJ2-7; the match to TRBD1 covers 9 bases. J lost 3 bases, V lost 6 bases, and 6 bases had no gene match. There are 14 residues in the CDR3. Germline CDR1 and CDR2: SNHLY and FYNNEI. The DNA for the CDR3 is TGTGCCAGCAGCGCAGACAGGGGGATCTACGAGCAGTACTTC. It codes for CASSADRGIYEQYF.

On this clone itself: The sample holds other DNA sequences that translate to the same CDR3. J is TRBJ2-7 and V is TRBV5-1; TRBD1 matches 7 bases. The CDR3 covers 14 residues. J lost 2 bases, V lost 0 bases, and 2 bases had no gene match. Germline loops: CDR1 SGHRS, CDR2 YFSETQ. CDR3 in amino acids: CASSLGGQAYEQYF. CDR3 nucleotide sequence: TGCGCCAGCAGCTTGGGCGGACAGGCCTACGAGCAGTACTTC. The variable domain in full, completed from reference TRBV5-1 and TRBJ2-7, reads KAGVTQTPRYLIKTRGQQVTLSCSPISGHRSVSWYQQTPGQGLQFLFEYFSETQRNKGNFPGRFSGRQFSNSRSEMNVSTLELGDSALYLCASSLGGQAYEQYFGPGTRLTVT.

Concerning this clone: The same CDR3 can be traced to other DNA sequences in this sample. The chain uses TRBV18 and TRBJ2-7, with 9 bases lining up with TRBD1. This CDR3 has 15 residues. Unmatched junction bases numbered 7, after V lost 6 bases and J lost 1 base. In germline, CDR1 is KGHSH, CDR2 LQKENI. CDR3 coding DNA: TGTGCCAGCTCTCCTGGACAGGGGTCTTCCTACGAGCAGTACTTC. Encoded protein: CASSPGQGSSYEQYF.

The V gene is TRBV5-8, the J gene TRBJ2-7; D is unresolved. V shed 1 base and J shed 2 bases, with 7 bases lying between them. The CDR3 totals 13 residues. Germline V CDR1 and CDR2: SGHTS, YDEGEE. The CDR3 loop is CASSLPVTYEQYF. The CDR3 DNA sequence: TGTGCCAGCAGCTTGCCCGTAACCTACGAGCAGTACTTC.

The chain is built from TRBV10-3 and TRBJ2-2; D is ambiguous. V was pared by 5 bases and J by 1 base, with 8 bases between. Per the germline V gene, CDR1 is ENHRY and CDR2 is SYGVKD. CDR3 length equals 14 residues. The CDR3 DNA reads TGTGCCATCAGTCACAGCGAGAACACCGGGGAGCTGTTTTTT. It codes for CAISHSENTGELFF.

Remarks on this clone: The sample holds other DNA sequences that translate to the same CDR3. The chain recombines TRBV15 with TRBJ2-5; 7 bases map to TRBD2. The CDR3 spans 13 residues. Germline CDR1 and CDR2: LNHNV and YYDKDF (reference sequence). The junction had 0 bases not matched to a gene; V was cut back by 1 base and J by 4 bases. CDR3 residues: CATSRGGGETQYF. In nucleotides, the CDR3 is TGTGCCACCAGCAGAGGCGGGGGAGAGACCCAGTACTTC.

The chain combines TRBV6-5 with TRBJ2-7; 10 nucleotides align to TRBD2. The V gene end was trimmed by 9 bases and the J gene end by 5 bases; junction bases not matched to a gene: 7. CDR3 length: 13 residues. Germline CDR1 and CDR2: MNHEY and SVGAGI. The CDR3 bases are TGTGCCAGTCAGCGGGGGGGCATCCACGAGCAGTACTTC. Protein: CASQRGGIHEQYF.

The rearrangement joins TRBV10-1 to TRBJ2-7; 9 bases fit TRBD1. V lost 6 bases to trimming and J lost 2 bases; unmatched junction nucleotides: 17. This CDR3 has 18 amino acids. Germline CDR1 reads WNHNN; CDR2 reads SYGVQD (reference sequence). CDR3 sequence: CASSRLRPGTGSPYEQYF. The DNA for the CDR3 is TGCGCCAGCAGCCGTCTACGTCCCGGGACAGGGTCTCCCTACGAGCAGTACTTC.

This clone occurred once. V gene TRBV30 combines with J gene TRBJ1-1; D gene uncertain. The V gene lost 1 base and the J gene lost 11 bases, with 11 bases spanning the gap. The germline gives CDR1 GTSNPN, CDR2 SVGIG (reference sequence). There are 11 residues in the CDR3. In DNA form, the CDR3 reads TGTGCCTGGAGTGGGACCCTAATTGCTTTCTTT. Translated: CAWSGTLIAFF.

The chain has TRBV7-9 and TRBJ1-2; D gene uncertain. Trimming removed 5 bases at V and 13 bases at J, with 17 bases between. The CDR3 has 12 amino acids. CDR1 is SEHNR, CDR2 FQNEAQ, per germline (reference sequence). The DNA of the CDR3 is TGTGCCAGCAGCCCAGGACCCCAGCAAGGCACCTTC. Translating it yields CASSPGPQQGTF.

V is TRBV11-2 and J is TRBJ2-3, with 9 nucleotides matching TRBD2. The CDR3 contains 14 residues. Germline V gives CDR1 SGHAT, CDR2 FQNNGV. V lost 3 bases and J lost 3; bases outside the gene matches: 1. The CDR3 nucleotides read TGTGCCAGCAGCTTTAGCGGGAGTACAGATACGCAGTATTTT. Translated, it gives CASSFSGSTDTQYF.

This clone was detected once. The chain carries TRBV6-5 and TRBJ2-1, with a weak D call TRBD1 (5 bases). The CDR3 runs 13 residues. The V gene's germline CDR1 is MNHEY and CDR2 SVGAGI. V lost 8 bases and J 2 bases, leaving 10 bases between the germline ends. The CDR3 DNA reads as TGTGCCAGCGTTAGGGGCCCCTACAATGAGCAGTTCTTC. Translated, it gives CASVRGPYNEQFF.

The J gene is TRBJ2-3, the V gene TRBV9; 9 bases are shared with TRBD2. CDR1 and CDR2 (germline): SGDLS, YYNGEE. V shed 5 bases, J shed 0 bases, and the junction held 16 bases outside the gene matches. This CDR3 comprises 19 residues. The CDR3 DNA follows: TGTGCCAGCAGGGGAACAGCGGGGGGAAATATCCCTAGCACAGATACGCAGTATTTT. This sequence encodes CASRGTAGGNIPSTDTQYF. The whole variable domain, remainder taken from reference TRBV9 and TRBJ2-3, is DSGVTQTPKHLITATGQRVTLRCSPRSGDLSVYWYQQSLDQGLQFLIQYYNGEERAKGNILERFSAQQFPDLHSELNLSSLELGDSALYFCASRGTAGGNIPSTDTQYFGPGTRLTVL.

In its sample, this clone was seen once. This chain joins TRBV27 and TRBJ2-7; 13 bases fit TRBD2. In germline, CDR1 is MNHEY, CDR2 SMNVEV (reference sequence). The CDR3 covers 15 residues. V was pared by 5 bases and J by 3 bases, with 4 bases of the junction left unmatched. This CDR3 reads CASSLLAGGFYEQYF. DNA for the CDR3: TGTGCCAGCAGTCTACTAGCGGGGGGGTTCTACGAGCAGTACTTC.

V gene TRBV2 combines with J gene TRBJ2-7; D might be TRBD1 (5 bases). V was cut by 7 bases and J by 0 bases, with 13 bases left in between. The CDR3 has 14 residues. Germline CDR1 and CDR2: SNHLY and FYNNEI. Written as DNA, the CDR3 is TGTGCCAGCACCCAGGGTAGGCCCTCCTACGAGCAGTACTTC. Its protein is CASTQGRPSYEQYF.

This rearrangement joins TRBV5-1 to TRBJ1-4, with 10 bases lining up with TRBD1. The junction had 5 bases not matched to a gene; V was cut back by 4 bases and J by 5 bases. CDR1 is SGHRS, CDR2 YFSETQ, per germline. This CDR3 has 15 amino acids. CDR3 protein: CASSTRTGGNEKLFF. The CDR3 DNA reads as TGCGCCAGCAGCACCCGGACAGGGGGAAATGAAAAACTGTTTTTT. Full variable domain (remainder filled in from reference TRBV5-1 and TRBJ1-4): KAGVTQTPRYLIKTRGQQVTLSCSPISGHRSVSWYQQTPGQGLQFLFEYFSETQRNKGNFPGRFSGRQFSNSRSEMNVSTLELGDSALYLCASSTRTGGNEKLFFGSGTQLSVL.

For this clone: The junction does not match germline at one end; this may be a read error. The rearrangement links TRBV5-6 to TRBJ2-1; 7 bases are a match to TRBD2. Germline V lookup: CDR1 SGHDT, CDR2 YYEEEE. The CDR3 runs 15 residues. CDR3 DNA: TGTGCCAGCAGATTGGGGGGGAGCTCCTACAATGAGCAGTTCTTC. This gives the protein CASRLGGSSYNEQFF.